Listed below are T cell receptor beta chains from one sample, sequenced in a study of identical twins. TCRdb recomputed calls from the 5' RACE reads with MiXCR, one row per CDR3 protein. The sample holds about 240,000 distinct CDR3 sequences, 10% seen once. The sample taken for sequencing was memory T cells sorted from blood. The receptors derive from a man aged 50-59 years in good health. CDR3s include the opening cysteine and the closing phenylalanine or tryptophan. D genes are given only for firm matches. A row's size may be missing; if present it is once, few, many or a size class.

clone_size j_call v_call d_call cdr3_nt cdr3_aa
. TRBJ1-3 TRBV29-1 . TGCAGCGTTATTTTGGACTCTGGAAACACCATATATTTT CSVILDSGNTIYF
. TRBJ2-7 TRBV28 . TGTGCCAGCAGAAGCGGGACAGCGGCCTACGAGCAGTACTTC CASRSGTAAYEQYF
many TRBJ2-5 TRBV28 . TGTGCCAGCAGTCTGCAGGGGAGAGGAGAGACCCAGTACTTC CASSLQGRGETQYF
many TRBJ1-5 TRBV27 . TGTGCCAGCACCGTGAACGGGAATCAGCCCCAGCATTTT CASTVNGNQPQHF
. TRBJ1-2 TRBV5-5 TRBD1 TGTGCCAGCAGCTTGCTGCGGGACAGCCGTGGCTACACCTTC CASSLLRDSRGYTF
many TRBJ2-5 TRBV5-1 . TGCGCCAGCAGCTTGGTGACAGGGAGGGAGACCCAGTACTTC CASSLVTGRETQYF
. TRBJ2-5 TRBV5-1 TRBD2 TGCGCCAGCAGCGACCCGACTAGCGGGGTAGAGACCCAGTACTTC CASSDPTSGVETQYF
. TRBJ1-4 TRBV20-1 . TGCAGTGCTCTGACAGGTTATAATGAAAAACTGTTTTTT CSALTGYNEKLFF
few TRBJ1-3 TRBV29-1 . TGCAGCGTTGACCTAGGGTCTGGAAACACCATATATTTT CSVDLGSGNTIYF
many TRBJ2-5 TRBV20-1 TRBD2 TGCAGTGCCTTTCCTCGGACTAGCGGCCAAGAGACCCAGTACTTC CSAFPRTSGQETQYF
few TRBJ2-1 TRBV18 TRBD1 TGTGCCAGCTCGACAGGGAGCTCCTACAATGAGCAGTTCTTC CASSTGSSYNEQFF
. TRBJ1-4 TRBV7-6 TRBD1 TGTGCCAGCAGCCCTCAATCCCGAATGCTACAGGGGTATGGGGAAAAACTGTTTTTT CASSPQSRMLQGYGEKLFF
. TRBJ1-2 TRBV4-2 . TGTGCCAGCAGCCAAGATTCCCGGAAAACTCGAAACTATGGCTACACCTTC CASSQDSRKTRNYGYTF
few TRBJ1-2 TRBV30 . TGTGCCTGGAGGGCGTACGCCGGGAGATATGGCTACACCTTC CAWRAYAGRYGYTF
. TRBJ2-7 TRBV14 TRBD1 TGTGCCAGCAGCCAAGGGAGGGCAGGGGGCGTCTACGAGCAGTACTTC CASSQGRAGGVYEQYF
few TRBJ1-2 TRBV5-8 . TGTGCCAGCACCTGGGGAAACTTC CASTWGNF
many TRBJ2-7 TRBV7-2 . TGTGCCAGCAGCTTAAGACTACGCTCCTACGAGCAGTACTTC CASSLRLRSYEQYF
. TRBJ2-3 TRBV7-9 . TGTGCCAGCTCGGATTTTACGCAGTATTTT CASSDFTQYF
. TRBJ2-1 TRBV14 TRBD2 TGTGCCAGCAGCCACACCGGACTAGCGCCCTACAATGAGCAGTTCTTC CASSHTGLAPYNEQFF
many TRBJ2-7 TRBV7-9 TRBD1 TGTGCCAGCAGCGCCCTAGGACAGGGAAACAACGAGCAGTACTTC CASSALGQGNNEQYF
many TRBJ1-5 TRBV10-3 . TGTGCCATCAGTGATGCGGATAGCAATCAGCCCCAGCATTTT CAISDADSNQPQHF
many TRBJ1-1 TRBV5-1 . TGCGCCAGCAGCGTATCGACAGTGAACACTGAAGCTTTCTTT CASSVSTVNTEAFF
few TRBJ2-5 TRBV2 TRBD1 TGTGCCAGCAGCGAGGACAGGGCGACGGAGACCCAGTACTTC CASSEDRATETQYF
many TRBJ1-1 TRBV15 . TGTGCCACCAGCAGAGAGGGGCGAAGCACTGAAGCTTTCTTT CATSREGRSTEAFF
. TRBJ1-1 TRBV6-2/TRBV6-3 . TGTGCCAGCAGTTTCCGGGGACTGGCGAGGACTGAAGCTTTCTTT CASSFRGLARTEAFF
few TRBJ1-5 TRBV7-8 . TGTGCCAGCAGCGATCTAGGGGCCCGGACGAGCAATCAGCCCCAGCATTTT CASSDLGARTSNQPQHF
few TRBJ2-1 TRBV6-2/TRBV6-3 . TGTGCCAGCAGTTATTGGGGCTACAATGAGCAGTTCTTC CASSYWGYNEQFF